This TCR beta chain was sequenced in a study of technical replicates of blood from a few donors. This table comes from immunoSEQ multiplex PCR, and its TCRdb copy is limited to in-frame clones, with some not included. The sample has 80,000 to 95,000 clones, less than 96% seen once; the top ten hold 0.36%. V gave up 6 bases and J gave up 3 bases; unmatched junction bases: 9. The CDR3 runs to 16 residues. Per germline, CDR1 MDHEN and CDR2 SYDVKM. Sequenced sample: T cells isolated from PBMCs. The origin of this receptor is a human donor in good health. The J gene is TRBJ1-5, the V gene TRBV28; 9 nucleotides agree with TRBD1. Written as DNA, the CDR3 is TGTGCCAGCAGACAGGGGGCGAGGGGGTACAATCAGCCCCAGCATTTT. Amino acid sequence: CASRQGARGYNQPQHF. Full variable domain (missing parts from reference TRBV28 and TRBJ1-5): DVKVTQSSRYLVKRTGEKVFLECVQDMDHENMFWYRQDPGLGLRLIYFSYDVKMKEKGDIPEGYSVSREKKERFSLILESASTNQTSMYLCASRQGARGYNQPQHFGDGTRLSIL.